These 32 T cell receptor beta chains share one sample of origin, sequenced in a study of control samples from healthy donors and cancer patients. Data came from immunoSEQ multiplex PCR; TCRdb stores just in-frame clones and leaves some out. The sample includes about 95,000 clones, 88% of them seen just once. Sample: blood. Receptors were obtained from a woman in her seventies in good health.

The chain joins TRBV6-5 to TRBJ1-1; D possibly corresponds to TRBD1 (5 bases). From germline, CDR1 is MNHEY and CDR2 SVGAGI. The CDR3 consists of 12 residues. V dropped 2 bases and J dropped 10 bases, with 11 bases sitting between them. The CDR3 DNA is TGTGCCAGCAGTTACGTTGGGGGTGTAGCTTTCTTT. Translated, it gives CASSYVGGVAFF.

The chain links TRBV11-2 to TRBJ1-6; D perhaps matches TRBD1 (5 bases). CDR3 length: 15 residues. The V and J ends lost 3 bases and 7 bases respectively, with 13 bases between them. CDR1 is SGHAT and CDR2 is FQNNGV in the germline V gene. The CDR3 protein is CASSFTGSENSPLHF. In DNA, the CDR3 is TGTGCCAGCAGCTTCACAGGCTCCGAGAATTCACCCCTCCACTTT.

The rearrangement links TRBV28 to TRBJ1-1; D not certain. The CDR3 runs 17 residues. In germline, CDR1 is MDHEN, CDR2 SYDVKM. Trimming pared 5 bases from V and 2 bases from J, leaving 21 bases between. The DNA for the CDR3 is TGTGCCAGCAGTCTCGGAGGTTACTGGGGTTCTAACACTGAAGCTTTCTTT. This encodes CASSLGGYWGSNTEAFF. Looking up the rest from reference TRBV28 and TRBJ1-1 gives the full variable domain: DVKVTQSSRYLVKRTGEKVFLECVQDMDHENMFWYRQDPGLGLRLIYFSYDVKMKEKGDIPEGYSVSREKKERFSLILESASTNQTSMYLCASSLGGYWGSNTEAFFGQGTRLTVV.

The rearrangement uses TRBV5-1 and TRBJ1-6; D uncertain. CDR3 length: 13 amino acids. V lost 0 bases and J 10 bases, leaving 8 bases between the germline ends. Germline V gives CDR1 SGHRS, CDR2 YFSETQ. The DNA of the CDR3 is TGCGCCAGCAGCTTGGCCGGACGATCACCCCTCCACTTT. Its translation: CASSLAGRSPLHF.

This chain links TRBV27 with TRBJ2-2; D might be TRBD2 (6 bases). Between the trimmed V and J ends, which lost 8 bases and 7 bases, there was a span of 11 bases. Germline assignment: CDR1 MNHEY and CDR2 SMNVEV (reference sequence). This CDR3 region has 12 residues. CDR3 sequence: CASRRDFGELFF. Here the CDR3 DNA reads TGTGCCAGCCGGCGGGACTTCGGGGAGCTGTTTTTT.

The chain couples TRBV5-6 to TRBJ2-7; D not certain. V was pared by 0 bases and J by 0 bases, with 7 bases between. The CDR3 is 14 residues long. Germline values: CDR1 SGHDT, CDR2 YYEEEE. The CDR3 coding sequence is TGTGCCAGCAGCTTGGGGACCTCCTCCTACGAGCAGTACTTC. Amino acid sequence: CASSLGTSSYEQYF.

The chain uses TRBV6-5 and TRBJ1-5, with 7 positions matching TRBD1. The junction had 3 bases not matched to a gene; V was cut back by 4 bases and J by 0 bases. This CDR3 is built from 15 residues. Germline CDR1 MNHEY, CDR2 SVGAGI. CDR3 amino acids: CASSWGQNSNQPQHF. The CDR3 DNA reads as TGTGCCAGCAGTTGGGGACAGAATAGCAATCAGCCCCAGCATTTT.

This clone came up many times. The V and J genes are TRBV30 and TRBJ1-2; no reliable D call. Trimming removed 4 bases from V and 11 bases from J, with 14 bases in between. The CDR3 extends over 11 amino acids. Germline CDR1 and CDR2: GTSNPN and SVGIG (reference sequence). The CDR3 DNA sequence: TGTGCCTGGAAATTAAGCAGGACTTACACCTTC. Translated: CAWKLSRTYTF.

The chain employs TRBV10-3 and TRBJ1-5; 8 bases are shared with TRBD1. J was trimmed by 4 bases and V by 4 bases; bases with no gene match: 9. Looked up from germline, CDR1 is ENHRY and CDR2 is SYGVKD. The CDR3 runs 16 residues. CDR3 in amino acids: CAISAVGGTGNQPQHF. The CDR3 DNA is TGTGCCATCAGTGCAGTCGGAGGGACAGGAAATCAGCCCCAGCATTTT.

CDR3 loop: CASSRQNTEAFF. CDR3 coding DNA: TGTGCCAGCAGCCGACAGAACACTGAAGCTTTCTTT. This sequence joins TRBV11-2 and TRBJ1-1; D ambiguous. Germline lookup yields CDR1 SGHAT and CDR2 FQNNGV. CDR3 length: 12 amino acids. The V end was cut by 5 bases, the J end by 1 base, with 5 bases between.

The V call is TRBV10-3, the J call TRBJ2-3; 8 bases line up with TRBD1. This CDR3 is 16 amino acids long. The trim removed 2 bases at V and 2 bases at J, leaving 6 bases unmatched. The V gene's germline CDR1 is ENHRY and CDR2 SYGVKD. In nucleotides, the CDR3 is TGTGCCATCAGTGAGGGCGACAGGGGATACACAGATACGCAGTATTTT. It specifies CAISEGDRGYTDTQYF.

The CDR3: CATSDLNNQPQHF. The DNA of the CDR3 is TGTGCCACCAGTGATTTGAACAATCAGCCCCAGCATTTT. This rearrangement joins TRBV24-1 to TRBJ1-5; no clear D gene. Germline V gene sequence: CDR1 KGHDR, CDR2 SFDVKD. V lost 0 bases and J 3 bases, leaving 2 bases between the germline ends. The CDR3 contains 13 residues.

This clone is a singleton in its sample. CDR3 nucleotide sequence: TGTGTAGGGACTAGCGGGGGGGCTAATGAGCAGTTCTTC. It translates to CVGTSGGANEQFF. The gene calls are TRBV30 and TRBJ2-1; TRBD2 agrees at 16 bases. Germline CDR1 reads GTSNPN; CDR2 reads SVGIG (reference sequence). This CDR3 contains 13 residues.

The chain couples TRBV7-9 to TRBJ2-7; perhaps D is TRBD1 or TRBD2 (5 bases each). The CDR3 is made up of 14 amino acids. Germline loops: CDR1 SEHNR, CDR2 FQNEAQ (reference sequence). V gave up 1 base and J gave up 5 bases, with 12 bases separating them. CDR3 sequence reads: CASSLEGSLNEQYF. In DNA form, the CDR3 reads TGTGCCAGCAGCTTAGAGGGGAGTCTGAACGAGCAGTACTTC.

The chain joins TRBV5-1 to TRBJ2-3, with D unclear. CDR1 is SGHRS and CDR2 is YFSETQ in the germline V gene. V lost 2 bases, J lost 0 bases, and 10 bases lay in between. The CDR3 consists of 15 residues. CDR3 sequence: CASSFEDPSTDTQYF. CDR3 coding DNA: TGCGCCAGCAGCTTTGAGGACCCTAGCACAGATACGCAGTATTTT.

V is TRBV7-6 and J is TRBJ2-2; TRBD1 aligns across 9 bases. Germline CDR1 is SGHVS and CDR2 is FNYEAQ. The CDR3 is 16 amino acids. Trimming at V came to 1 base and at J to 2 bases, leaving 2 bases not matched to a gene. The CDR3 here is CASSLGTGENTGELFF. The CDR3 DNA is TGTGCCAGCAGCTTAGGGACAGGGGAAAACACCGGGGAGCTGTTTTTT.

This chain connects TRBV7-9 to TRBJ2-5; D tentatively fits TRBD1 or TRBD2 (6 bases each). CDR3 length: 17 amino acids. From germline, CDR1 is SEHNR and CDR2 FQNEAQ (reference sequence). Between the trimmed V and J ends, which lost 5 bases and 5 bases, there was a span of 24 bases. The CDR3 protein is CASSRGRGGVIGETQYF. The CDR3 DNA sequence: TGTGCCAGCAGCCGGGGCAGGGGAGGCGTCATTGGGGAGACCCAGTACTTC.

The rearrangement joins TRBV10-2 to TRBJ2-1, with TRBD2 identical over 7 bases. Germline lookup yields CDR1 WSHSY and CDR2 SAAADI. This CDR3 is 14 amino acids long. With V trimmed by 8 bases and J by 7 bases, 11 bases remained unmatched. CDR3 DNA sequence: TGCGCCAGCTTACCAGCGGGGAGGCTTAATGAGCAGTTCTTC. It codes for CASLPAGRLNEQFF.

V and J are TRBV6-1 and TRBJ2-3; D call uncertain. The germline CDR1 and CDR2 sequences are MNHNS and SASEGT. The CDR3 runs to 15 residues. Trimming removed 2 bases from V and 2 bases from J, with 11 bases in between. CDR3 DNA sequence: TGTGCCAGCAGTGAAATGGCTAGATACACAGATACGCAGTATTTT. This encodes CASSEMARYTDTQYF.

This clone was counted between two and nine times. This chain connects TRBV4-2 to TRBJ1-2; unclear D gene. The V end was cut by 0 bases, the J end by 6 bases, with 5 bases between. The CDR3 loop spans 12 amino acids. Per the germline V gene, CDR1 is LGHNA and CDR2 is YNFKEQ. The CDR3 DNA follows: TGTGCCAGCAGCCAAGATGACCATGGCTACACCTTC. Encoded protein: CASSQDDHGYTF.

The CDR3 coding sequence is TGTGCCAGTAGTACAGCGCCCCGACTAGCGGGCGGGGAGCTGTTTTTT. This gives the protein CASSTAPRLAGGELFF. This chain links TRBV19 with TRBJ2-2; 10 bases line up with TRBD2. The CDR3 runs to 16 residues. Germline V CDR1 and CDR2: LNHDA, SQIVND (reference sequence). The V and J ends lost 4 bases and 7 bases, in that order; junction bases with no gene match: 9.

This clone has more than one count but fewer than ten. The V call is TRBV5-4, the J call TRBJ1-1, with D perhaps TRBD1 (6 bases). Between the trimmed V and J ends, which lost 0 bases and 4 bases, there was a span of 7 bases. The germline gives CDR1 SGHNT, CDR2 YYREEE (reference sequence). The CDR3 is 13 residues long. This CDR3 reads CASSLEGGTEAFF. CDR3 coding DNA: TGTGCCAGCAGCTTGGAAGGGGGCACTGAAGCTTTCTTT.

The chain recombines TRBV7-9 with TRBJ2-2, with D unclear. CDR3 length: 16 residues. CDR1 is SEHNR and CDR2 is FQNEAQ in the germline V gene (reference sequence). Trimming cost V 1 base and J 0 bases, with 9 bases left between them. CDR3 DNA sequence: TGTGCCAGCAGCTTAGGTCTGGCACCGAACACCGGGGAGCTGTTTTTT. It specifies CASSLGLAPNTGELFF.

The CDR3 here is CASSPWGQRTEAFF. CDR3 nucleotides: TGCGCCAGCAGCCCCTGGGGCCAGAGGACTGAAGCTTTCTTT. The J gene is TRBJ1-1, the V gene TRBV5-1; D might be TRBD1 (5 bases). There are 14 residues in the CDR3. Germline V gene data show CDR1 as SGHRS and CDR2 as YFSETQ. V lost 4 bases and J lost 5, with 15 bases in between.

The rearrangement uses TRBV29-1 and TRBJ2-1, with a tentative D call TRBD2 (6 bases). Per the germline V gene, CDR1 is SQVTM and CDR2 is ANQGSEA. The CDR3 extends over 12 amino acids. The V gene lost 6 bases and the J gene lost 7 bases, with 13 bases spanning the gap. This CDR3 reads CSVVRGANEQFF. CDR3 DNA sequence: TGCAGCGTCGTCCGCGGGGCGAATGAGCAGTTCTTC.

The chain has TRBV2 and TRBJ2-3; D perhaps matches TRBD1 (5 bases). Trimming cost V 5 bases and J 2 bases, with 11 bases left between them. The CDR3 is made up of 14 amino acids. CDR1 is SNHLY, CDR2 FYNNEI, per germline. The CDR3 DNA reads TGTGCCAGCAGTATGACAGATCACACAGATACGCAGTATTTT. The encoded protein is CASSMTDHTDTQYF.

This clone was detected a few times. The V call is TRBV19, the J call TRBJ1-2; TRBD1 agrees at 8 bases. Germline CDR1 and CDR2: LNHDA and SQIVND (reference sequence). After removal of 5 bases from V and 7 bases from J, the junction contained 15 bases not matched to a gene. The CDR3 consists of 16 residues. This CDR3 reads CASSDPSSGTGRGYTF. In DNA form, the CDR3 reads TGTGCCAGTAGTGACCCGTCGAGCGGGACAGGTCGTGGCTACACCTTC.

The chain carries TRBV24-1 and TRBJ2-5; D tentatively reads TRBD1 or TRBD2 (5 bases each). The germline V and J ends were trimmed by 2 bases and 1 base, with 16 bases remaining between them. Per germline, CDR1 KGHDR and CDR2 SFDVKD. This CDR3 is built from 17 residues. The CDR3 nucleotides read TGTGCCACCAGTGATTCGGGACCTGGTAACTCCCAAGAGACCCAGTACTTC. This translates into CATSDSGPGNSQETQYF.

The chain combines TRBV2 with TRBJ1-4; D is perhaps TRBD1 (5 bases). The germline CDR1 and CDR2 sequences are SNHLY and FYNNEI. This CDR3 is built from 15 residues. Trimming stripped 4 bases from V and 5 bases from J, with 14 bases between. The CDR3 protein is CASSAAGGGNEKLFF. The CDR3, as DNA: TGTGCCAGCAGTGCGGCCGGGGGAGGCAATGAAAAACTGTTTTTT.

In DNA, the CDR3 is TGTGCCATCTCCGGGACAGGGACCACTGAAGCTTTCTTT. Translation gives CAISGTGTTEAFF. The rearrangement joins TRBV10-3 to TRBJ1-1, with 9 bases fitting TRBD1. Trimming removed 8 bases from V and 4 bases from J; junction bases left unmatched: 5. This CDR3 has 13 amino acids. Looked up from germline, CDR1 is ENHRY and CDR2 is SYGVKD.

In this sample, this clone turned up once. The rearrangement joins TRBV19 to TRBJ2-7, with TRBD2 as a possible D gene (6 bases). In germline, CDR1 is LNHDA, CDR2 SQIVND (reference sequence). Trimming removed 1 base at V and 0 bases at J, with 16 bases between. The length of the CDR3 is 17 residues. The CDR3 bases are TGTGCCAGTAGTATAGCCCAAGGAGGGTCGGCCTCCTACGAGCAGTACTTC. Residues: CASSIAQGGSASYEQYF.

This rearrangement joins TRBV27 to TRBJ1-6; D uncertain. The CDR3 is 13 residues long. V shed 2 bases and J shed 8 bases, with 7 bases lying between them. Germline-derived CDR1 and CDR2 are MNHEY and SMNVEV (reference sequence). The CDR3 is CASSLLSDSPLHF. CDR3 in DNA: TGTGCCAGCAGTTTACTTTCGGATTCACCCCTCCACTTT.